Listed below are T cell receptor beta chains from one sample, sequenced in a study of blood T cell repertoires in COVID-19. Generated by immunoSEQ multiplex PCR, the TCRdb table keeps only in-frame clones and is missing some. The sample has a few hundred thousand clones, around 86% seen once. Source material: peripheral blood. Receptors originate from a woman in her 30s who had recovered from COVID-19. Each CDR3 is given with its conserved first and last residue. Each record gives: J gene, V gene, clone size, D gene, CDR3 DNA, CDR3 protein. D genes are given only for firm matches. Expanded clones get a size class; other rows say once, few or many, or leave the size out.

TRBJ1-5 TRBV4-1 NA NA TGCGCCAGCAGCCAAGATTTGGGGCTAGTGGAGCCCCAGCATTTT CASSQDLGLVEPQHF
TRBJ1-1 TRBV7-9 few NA TGTGCCAGCAGCCACAGAGAATCTAACACTGAAGCTTTCTTT CASSHRESNTEAFF
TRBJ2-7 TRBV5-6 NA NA TGTGCCAGCAGCTTGCTTATGTCAGCGGCTCCCCACGAGCAGTACTTC CASSLLMSAAPHEQYF
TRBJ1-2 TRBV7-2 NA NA TGTGCCAGCAGCCAGCTCATCGGGGGAAATGGCTACACCTTC CASSQLIGGNGYTF
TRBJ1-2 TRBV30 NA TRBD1 TGTGCCTGGAGTATACGAGGGGGCATTGATGGCTACACCTTC CAWSIRGGIDGYTF
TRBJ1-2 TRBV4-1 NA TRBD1 TGCGCCAGCAGCCAAGAAGCAGGGGGCATCTCGACTATTGTTGGCTACACCTTC CASSQEAGGISTIVGYTF
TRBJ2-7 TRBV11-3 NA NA TGTGCCAGCAGCTCTGGCAATGAATCCTACGAGCAGTACTTC CASSSGNESYEQYF
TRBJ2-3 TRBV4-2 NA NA TGTGCCAGCAGCCAGCCTGGAGGCACAGATACGCAGTATTTT CASSQPGGTDTQYF
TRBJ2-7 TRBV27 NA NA TGTGCCAGCATCGGTGGCGGCTCCTACGAGCAGTACTTC CASIGGGSYEQYF
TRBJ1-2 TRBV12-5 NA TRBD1 TGTGCTAGTGGACAAGAACAGGGGACCCCTATCTATGGCTACACCTTC CASGQEQGTPIYGYTF
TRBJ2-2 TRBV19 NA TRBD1 TGTGCCAGTAGAGAGACAGGGGTCACCGGGGAGCTGTTTTTT CASRETGVTGELFF
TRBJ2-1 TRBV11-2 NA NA TGTGCCAGCAGCTTAGGGACTACCCTCCAGGGTGGGCAGTTCTTC CASSLGTTLQGGQFF
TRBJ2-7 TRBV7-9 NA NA TGTGCCAGCAGCTTAACTCATAAAGAAGACGAGCAGTACTTC CASSLTHKEDEQYF
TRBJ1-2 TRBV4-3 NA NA TGCGCCAGCAGCCAAGTTCGGACAATTGATGGCTACACCTTC CASSQVRTIDGYTF
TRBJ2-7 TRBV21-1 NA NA TGTGCCAGCAGCACCAGCCCCAGGGGGTACGAGCAGTACTTC CASSTSPRGYEQYF
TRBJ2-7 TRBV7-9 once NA TGTGCCAGCAGCTTGCCGGGGACCTACGAGCAGTACTTC CASSLPGTYEQYF
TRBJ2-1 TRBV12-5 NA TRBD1 TGTGCTAGTGCCCTAGACAGGGCCCACAATGAGCAGTTCTTC CASALDRAHNEQFF
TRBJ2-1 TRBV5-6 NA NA TGTGCCAGCAGCTTGTTAAGCGTAAAGACCTCCTACAATGAGCAGTTCTTC CASSLLSVKTSYNEQFF
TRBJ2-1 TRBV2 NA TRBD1 TGTGCCAGTCAGACAGGGGTGAATGAGCAGTTCTTC CASQTGVNEQFF
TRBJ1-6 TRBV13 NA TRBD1 TGTGCCAGCAGCTTCGGACAGGGTTCGCCCCTCCACTTT CASSFGQGSPLHF
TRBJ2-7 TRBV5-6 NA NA TGTGCCAGCAGCTTTTTGGGGGGCTACGAGCAGTACTTC CASSFLGGYEQYF
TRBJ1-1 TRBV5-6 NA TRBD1 TGTGCCAGCCGTCGACAGGGGACTACTGAAGCTTTCTTT CASRRQGTTEAFF
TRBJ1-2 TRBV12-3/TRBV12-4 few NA TGTGCCAGCACCCAAATCGGGTATGGCTACACCTTC CASTQIGYGYTF
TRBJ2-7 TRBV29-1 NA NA TGCAGCGCGGGGAAACTTTACGAGCAGTACTTC CSAGKLYEQYF
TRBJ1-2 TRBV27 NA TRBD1 TGTGCCAGCAGTCCAGGGGGCCCGCCGATCTATGGCTACACCTTC CASSPGGPPIYGYTF
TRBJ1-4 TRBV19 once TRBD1 TGTGCCAGTAGCCAGGGGGCGGATGAAAAACTGTTTTTT CASSQGADEKLFF
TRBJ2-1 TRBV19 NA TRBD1 TGTGCCAGTAGTACAGCAGGGGGCTCCTACAATGAGCAGTTCTTC CASSTAGGSYNEQFF
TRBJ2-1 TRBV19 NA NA TGTGCCAGTAGTACGACTAATTTGAATGAGCAGTTCTTC CASSTTNLNEQFF
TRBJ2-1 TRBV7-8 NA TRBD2 TGTGCCAGCAGCCCCCGGGGGGGGACTAGCTACAATGAGCAGTTCTTC CASSPRGGTSYNEQFF
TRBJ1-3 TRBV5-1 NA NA TGCGCCAGCAGCCCAGGACTGGGAAACACCATATATTTT CASSPGLGNTIYF
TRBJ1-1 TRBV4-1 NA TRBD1 TGCGCCAGCAGCTTTACGGGACAGAAATTGAACACTGAAGCTTTCTTT CASSFTGQKLNTEAFF
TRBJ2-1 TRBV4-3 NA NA TGCGCCAGCAGCCAAGCCAGGGGATCCTACAATGAGCAGTTCTTC CASSQARGSYNEQFF
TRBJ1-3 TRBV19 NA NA TGTGCCAGTAGCCCAAAAGCCTCTGGAAACACCATATATTTT CASSPKASGNTIYF
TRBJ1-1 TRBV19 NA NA TGTGCCAGTAGTATCCTGGAGGTGAACACTGAAGCTTTCTTT CASSILEVNTEAFF
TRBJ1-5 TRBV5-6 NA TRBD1 TGTGCCAGCAGCTTCGGACAGGGTGATCAGCCCCAGCATTTT CASSFGQGDQPQHF